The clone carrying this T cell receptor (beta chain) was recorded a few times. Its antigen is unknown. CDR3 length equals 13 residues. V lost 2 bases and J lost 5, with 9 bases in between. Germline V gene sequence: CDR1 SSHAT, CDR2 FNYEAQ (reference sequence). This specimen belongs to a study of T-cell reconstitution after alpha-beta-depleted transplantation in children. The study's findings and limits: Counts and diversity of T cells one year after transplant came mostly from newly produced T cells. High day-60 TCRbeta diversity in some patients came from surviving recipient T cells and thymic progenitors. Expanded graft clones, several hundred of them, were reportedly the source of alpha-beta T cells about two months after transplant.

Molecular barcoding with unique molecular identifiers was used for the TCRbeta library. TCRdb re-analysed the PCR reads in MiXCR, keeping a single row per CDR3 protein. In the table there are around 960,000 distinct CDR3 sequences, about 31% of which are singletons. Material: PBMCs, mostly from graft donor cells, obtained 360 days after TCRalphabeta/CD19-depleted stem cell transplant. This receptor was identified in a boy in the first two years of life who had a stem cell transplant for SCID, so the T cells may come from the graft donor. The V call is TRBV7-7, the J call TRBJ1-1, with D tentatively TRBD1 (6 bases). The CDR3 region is CASSLYRETEAFF. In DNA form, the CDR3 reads TGTGCCAGCAGCTTATACAGGGAGACTGAAGCTTTCTTT.